A single sample gave rise to the 10 T cell receptor beta chains below, sequenced in a study of CD8 T cells in Susac syndrome. An input of roughly 0.45 to 1 ug of RNA was subjected to reverse transcription using random hexamers. TCRdb reprocessed the immunoSEQ multiplex PCR reads via MiXCR and lists one record per CDR3 protein. The repertoire holds roughly 200,000 distinct CDR3 sequences, approximately 96% seen once, with 0.093% in the top ten. The sample taken for sequencing was CD4+ T cells from PBMCs. The receptors were gathered from a human donor with multiple sclerosis.

The chain has TRBV30 and TRBJ2-5; D might be TRBD1 (5 bases). V was shortened by 4 bases and J by 2 bases, with 11 bases between the two germline ends. Germline V lookup: CDR1 GTSNPN, CDR2 SVGIG (reference sequence). This CDR3 spans 13 amino acids. The DNA for the CDR3 is TGTGCCTGGAAATTCCAGGGTCAAGAGACCCAGTACTTC. Translating gives CAWKFQGQETQYF. Full variable domain (remainder filled in from reference TRBV30 and TRBJ2-5): SQTIHQWPATLVQPVGSPLSLECTVEGTSNPNLYWYRQAAGRGLQLLFYSVGIGQISSEVPQNLSASRPQDRQFILSSKKLLLSDSGFYLCAWKFQGQETQYFGPGTRLLVL.

V is TRBV30 and J is TRBJ1-2; the match to TRBD1 covers 9 bases. This CDR3 region has 13 residues. After removal of 8 bases from V and 1 base from J, the junction contained 5 bases not matched to a gene. CDR1 GTSNPN and CDR2 SVGIG come from the germline V gene (reference sequence). This CDR3 reads CANRQGVNYGYTF. In DNA, the CDR3 is TGTGCCAACCGACAGGGGGTTAACTATGGCTACACCTTC.

The chain recombines TRBV12-5 with TRBJ2-3; the D is unclear. CDR1 is LGHNT, CDR2 FRNRAP, per germline. The CDR3 has 15 amino acids. V was trimmed by 1 base and J by 0 bases, leaving 8 bases between them. In nucleotides, the CDR3 is TGTGCTAGTGGTTTGGGACCCAGGAGCACAGATACGCAGTATTTT. It codes for CASGLGPRSTDTQYF.

This clonotype has only one observation. This chain uses TRBV20-1 with TRBJ1-4; D not certain. This CDR3 is built from 14 residues. The V and J ends lost 3 bases and 7 bases respectively, with 15 bases between them. CDR1 is DFQATT and CDR2 is SNEGSKA in the germline V gene (reference sequence). CDR3 in DNA: TGCAGTGCTAGTAGGACCCCGCCGAGTGAAAAACTGTTTTTT. Residues: CSASRTPPSEKLFF.

The rearrangement joins TRBV29-1 to TRBJ1-4; D is perhaps TRBD1 (5 bases). The germline gives CDR1 SQVTM, CDR2 ANQGSEA. The V gene lost 3 bases and the J gene lost 8 bases, with 13 bases spanning the gap. The CDR3 covers 13 residues. CDR3 coding DNA: TGCAGCGTTGATCCAGGCTGGGGGGAAAAACTGTTTTTT. Protein product: CSVDPGWGEKLFF.

The V call is TRBV15, the J call TRBJ2-5; D gene unclear. The germline V and J ends were trimmed by 0 bases and 5 bases, with 7 bases remaining between them. The CDR3 has 13 amino acids. Germline loops: CDR1 LNHNV, CDR2 YYDKDF (reference sequence). CDR3 residues: CATSRDPQETQYF. For the CDR3, the DNA is TGTGCCACCAGCAGAGACCCCCAGGAGACCCAGTACTTC.

This chain links TRBV25-1 with TRBJ2-2; D gene uncertain. Per the germline V gene, CDR1 is MGHDK and CDR2 is SYGVNS. Trimming stripped 6 bases from V and 3 bases from J, with 14 bases between. The CDR3 contains 15 residues. This chain's CDR3 is CASSQPGSYTGELFF. The CDR3 bases are TGTGCCAGCAGCCAACCCGGGTCCTACACCGGGGAGCTGTTTTTT.

V is TRBV6-1 and J is TRBJ1-2, with D unclear. The CDR3 consists of 13 residues. Trimming left V 0 bases short and J 8 bases short, with 10 bases between. The germline CDR1 and CDR2 sequences are MNHNS and SASEGT. The CDR3 DNA is TGTGCCAGCAGTGAAGCGGGAGGTCCCGGCTACACCTTC. Protein: CASSEAGGPGYTF.

The table lists this clonotype with a count of one. V and J are TRBV6-6 and TRBJ2-1; maybe TRBD2 (6 bases). Trimming took off 0 bases at V and 6 bases at J, with 12 bases between the two ends. This CDR3 has 15 residues. The germline V gene has CDR1 MNHNY and CDR2 SVGAGI (reference sequence). The CDR3 region has the DNA TGTGCCAGCAGTTACTCGGCGGGGTGGGTCAATGAGCAGTTCTTC. Its translation is CASSYSAGWVNEQFF.

The V and J genes are TRBV12-3 or TRBV12-4 and TRBJ2-1; 7 nucleotides align to TRBD2. The J segment lost 7 bases and the V segment lost 6 bases, leaving 15 bases of the junction unmatched. The CDR3 extends over 16 amino acids. The CDR3 nucleotides read TGTGCCAGCAGCCCTCCCGGACTAGTTTCGACAAATGAGCAGTTCTTC. It translates to CASSPPGLVSTNEQFF.